This T cell receptor (beta chain) was captured in a study of early T cells in non-severe SARS-CoV-2 infection. Unique molecular identifiers tagged individual cDNA molecules. In TCRdb, the 5' RACE reads were re-called with MiXCR into one record per CDR3 protein. The data show more than 55,000 distinct CDR3 sequences, 8% to 9% seen once. The sample holds a few counts of this clonotype. The antigen is undetermined. General observations from the study: Lookups in VDJdb leaned toward anti-spike CD8 responses and missed private and CD4 specificities.

Source material: whole blood. The origin of this receptor is an adult who was a healthcare worker with PCR-confirmed SARS-CoV-2 infection or an uninfected control (not recorded which).

The CDR3 DNA sequence: TGTGCCAGCAGTCCCCGACTAGCGGACCTCAGACCCTACGAGCAGTACTTC. Translation: CASSPRLADLRPYEQYF. V and J are TRBV28 and TRBJ2-7, with 9 bases fitting TRBD2. The V and J ends lost 5 bases and 2 bases, in that order; junction bases with no gene match: 13. CDR1 MDHEN and CDR2 SYDVKM come from the germline V gene. This CDR3 is 17 amino acids long. The full variable domain, its missing parts supplied by reference TRBV28 and TRBJ2-7, is DVKVTQSSRYLVKRTGEKVFLECVQDMDHENMFWYRQDPGLGLRLIYFSYDVKMKEKGDIPEGYSVSREKKERFSLILESASTNQTSMYLCASSPRLADLRPYEQYFGPGTRLTVT.